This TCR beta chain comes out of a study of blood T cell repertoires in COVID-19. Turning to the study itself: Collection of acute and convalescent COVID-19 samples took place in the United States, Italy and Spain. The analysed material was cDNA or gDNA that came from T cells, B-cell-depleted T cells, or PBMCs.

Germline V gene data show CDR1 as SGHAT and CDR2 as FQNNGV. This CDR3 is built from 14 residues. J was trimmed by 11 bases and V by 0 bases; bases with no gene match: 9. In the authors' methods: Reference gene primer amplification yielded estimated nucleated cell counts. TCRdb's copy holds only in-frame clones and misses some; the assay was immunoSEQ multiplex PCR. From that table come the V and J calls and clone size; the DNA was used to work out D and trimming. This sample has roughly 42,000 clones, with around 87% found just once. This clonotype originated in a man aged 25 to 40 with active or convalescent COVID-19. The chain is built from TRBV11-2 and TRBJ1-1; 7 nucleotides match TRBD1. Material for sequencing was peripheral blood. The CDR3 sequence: CASSLDRTGLFAFF. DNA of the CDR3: TGTGCCAGCAGCTTAGATAGGACAGGCCTTTTCGCTTTCTTT.